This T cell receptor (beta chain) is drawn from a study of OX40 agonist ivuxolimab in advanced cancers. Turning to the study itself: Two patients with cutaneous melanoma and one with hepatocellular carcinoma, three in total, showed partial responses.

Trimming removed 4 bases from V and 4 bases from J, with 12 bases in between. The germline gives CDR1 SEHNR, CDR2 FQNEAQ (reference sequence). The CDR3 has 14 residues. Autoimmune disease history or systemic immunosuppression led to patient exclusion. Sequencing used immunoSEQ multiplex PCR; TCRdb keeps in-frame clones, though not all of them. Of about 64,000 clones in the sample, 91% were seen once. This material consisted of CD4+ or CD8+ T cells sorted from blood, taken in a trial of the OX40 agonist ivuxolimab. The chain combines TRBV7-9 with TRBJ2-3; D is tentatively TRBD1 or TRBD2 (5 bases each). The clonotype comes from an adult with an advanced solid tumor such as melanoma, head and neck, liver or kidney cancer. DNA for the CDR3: TGTGCCAGCAGCTACTACAGGAGGTCAGATACGCAGTATTTT. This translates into CASSYYRRSDTQYF.